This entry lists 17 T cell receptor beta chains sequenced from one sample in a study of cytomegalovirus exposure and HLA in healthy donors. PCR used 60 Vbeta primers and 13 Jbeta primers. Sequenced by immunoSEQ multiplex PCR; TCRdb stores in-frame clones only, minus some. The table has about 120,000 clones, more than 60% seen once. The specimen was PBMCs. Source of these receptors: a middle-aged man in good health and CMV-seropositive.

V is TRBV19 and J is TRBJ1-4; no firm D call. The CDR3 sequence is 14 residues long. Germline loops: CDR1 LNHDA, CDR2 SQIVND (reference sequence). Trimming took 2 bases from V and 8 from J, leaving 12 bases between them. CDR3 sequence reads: CASSIWERTEKLFF. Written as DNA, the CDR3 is TGTGCCAGTAGTATATGGGAGCGAACCGAAAAACTGTTTTTT. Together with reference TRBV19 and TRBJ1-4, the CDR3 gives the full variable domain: DGGITQSPKYLFRKEGQNVTLSCEQNLNHDAMYWYRQDPGQGLRLIYYSQIVNDFQKGDIAEGYSVSREKKESFPLTVTSAQKNPTAFYLCASSIWERTEKLFFGSGTQLSVL.

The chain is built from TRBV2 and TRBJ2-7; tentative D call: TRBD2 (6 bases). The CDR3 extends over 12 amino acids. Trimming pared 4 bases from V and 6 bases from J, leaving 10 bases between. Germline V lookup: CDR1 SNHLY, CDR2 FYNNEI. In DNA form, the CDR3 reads TGTGCCAGCAGTGGGGACGGGGGCGAGCAGTACTTC. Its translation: CASSGDGGEQYF.

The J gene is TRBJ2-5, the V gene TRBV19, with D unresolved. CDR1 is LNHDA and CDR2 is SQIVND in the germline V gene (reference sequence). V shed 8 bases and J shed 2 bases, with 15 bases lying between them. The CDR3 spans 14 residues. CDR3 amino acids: CASGRSVAQETQYF. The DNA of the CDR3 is TGTGCCAGTGGTCGATCGGTCGCGCAAGAGACCCAGTACTTC. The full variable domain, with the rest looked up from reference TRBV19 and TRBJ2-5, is DGGITQSPKYLFRKEGQNVTLSCEQNLNHDAMYWYRQDPGQGLRLIYYSQIVNDFQKGDIAEGYSVSREKKESFPLTVTSAQKNPTAFYLCASGRSVAQETQYFGPGTRLLVL.

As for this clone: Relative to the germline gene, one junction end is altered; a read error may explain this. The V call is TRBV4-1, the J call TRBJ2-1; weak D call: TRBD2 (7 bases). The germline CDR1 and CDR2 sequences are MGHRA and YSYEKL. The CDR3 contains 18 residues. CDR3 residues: CASSQGGRARGRLGEQFF. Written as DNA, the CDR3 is TGCGCCAGCAGTCAAGGTGGAAGAGCGCGGGGGCGGTTGGGTGAGCAGTTCTTC.

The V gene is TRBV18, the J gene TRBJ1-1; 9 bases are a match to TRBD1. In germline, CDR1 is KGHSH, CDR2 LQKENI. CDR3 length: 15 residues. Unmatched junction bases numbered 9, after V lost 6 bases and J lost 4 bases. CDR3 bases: TGTGCCAGCTCTTTCCGGACAGGGGAGTCCACTGAAGCTTTCTTT. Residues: CASSFRTGESTEAFF.

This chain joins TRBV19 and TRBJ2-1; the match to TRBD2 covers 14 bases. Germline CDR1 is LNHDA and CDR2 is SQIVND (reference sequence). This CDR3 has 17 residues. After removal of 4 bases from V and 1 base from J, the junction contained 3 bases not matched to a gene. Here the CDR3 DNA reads TGTGCCAGTAGTAGGGGACTAGCGGGGGAGTCCTACAATGAGCAGTTCTTC. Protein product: CASSRGLAGESYNEQFF.

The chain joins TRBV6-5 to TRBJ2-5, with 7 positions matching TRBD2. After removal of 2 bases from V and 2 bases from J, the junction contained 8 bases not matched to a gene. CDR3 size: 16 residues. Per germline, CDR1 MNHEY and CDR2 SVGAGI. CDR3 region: CASSYRRMGGQETQYF. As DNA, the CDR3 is TGTGCCAGCAGTTACCGGCGAATGGGGGGGCAAGAGACCCAGTACTTC.

Written as DNA, the CDR3 is TGCAGCGTTGAAAACTCTAGTGAATCCCCAGATACGCAGTATTTT. Encoded protein: CSVENSSESPDTQYF. V and J are TRBV29-1 and TRBJ2-3; D is ambiguous. CDR1 and CDR2 from the germline V gene are SQVTM and ANQGSEA. Trimming removed 2 bases at V and 4 bases at J, with 16 bases between. The CDR3 spans 15 residues.

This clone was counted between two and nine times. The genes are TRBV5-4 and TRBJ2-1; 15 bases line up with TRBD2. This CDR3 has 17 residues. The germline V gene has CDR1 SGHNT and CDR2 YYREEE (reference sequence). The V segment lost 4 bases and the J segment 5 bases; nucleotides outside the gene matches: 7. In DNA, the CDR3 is TGTGCCAGCAGCATAGGACTAGCGGGAGGGACACACAATGAGCAGTTCTTC. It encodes CASSIGLAGGTHNEQFF.

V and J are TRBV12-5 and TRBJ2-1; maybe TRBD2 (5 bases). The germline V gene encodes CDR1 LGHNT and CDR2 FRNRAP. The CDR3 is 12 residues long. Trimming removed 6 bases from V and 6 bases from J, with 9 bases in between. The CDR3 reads CASGLETNEQFF. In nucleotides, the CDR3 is TGTGCTAGTGGACTAGAAACCAATGAGCAGTTCTTC.

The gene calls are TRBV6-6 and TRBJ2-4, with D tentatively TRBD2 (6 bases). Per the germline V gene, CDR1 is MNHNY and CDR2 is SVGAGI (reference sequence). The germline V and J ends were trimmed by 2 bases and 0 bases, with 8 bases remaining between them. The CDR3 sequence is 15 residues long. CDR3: CASSYPGEAKNIQYF. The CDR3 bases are TGTGCCAGCAGTTACCCGGGGGAAGCCAAAAACATTCAGTACTTC.

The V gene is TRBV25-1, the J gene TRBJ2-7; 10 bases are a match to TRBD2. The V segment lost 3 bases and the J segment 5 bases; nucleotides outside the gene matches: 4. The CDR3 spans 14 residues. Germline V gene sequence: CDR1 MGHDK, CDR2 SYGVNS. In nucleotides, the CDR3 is TGTGCCAGCAGTGACAGCGGGAGGGCCCACGAGCAGTACTTC. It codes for CASSDSGRAHEQYF.

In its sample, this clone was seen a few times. The CDR3 DNA reads TGTGCCAGCAGCCGCCTGAGTGACAGGGCCTACGAGCAGTACTTC. Its protein is CASSRLSDRAYEQYF. The rearrangement uses TRBV14 and TRBJ2-7; 7 bases align to TRBD1. Looked up from germline, CDR1 is SGHDN and CDR2 is FVKESK. V lost 4 bases, J lost 2 bases, and 8 bases stayed unmatched. This CDR3 is built from 15 residues. The variable domain in full, with the rest retrieved from reference TRBV14 and TRBJ2-7, is EAGVTQFPSHSVIEKGQTVTLRCDPISGHDNLYWYRRVMGKEIKFLLHFVKESKQDESGMPNNRFLAERTGGTYSTLKVQPAELEDSGVYFCASSRLSDRAYEQYFGPGTRLTVT.

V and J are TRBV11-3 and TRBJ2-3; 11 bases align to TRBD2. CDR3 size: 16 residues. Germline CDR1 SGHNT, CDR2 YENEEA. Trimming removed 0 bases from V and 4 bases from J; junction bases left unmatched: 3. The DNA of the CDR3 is TGTGCCAGCAGCTTAGACCCGACTAGCGGGGCAGATACGCAGTATTTT. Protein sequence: CASSLDPTSGADTQYF.

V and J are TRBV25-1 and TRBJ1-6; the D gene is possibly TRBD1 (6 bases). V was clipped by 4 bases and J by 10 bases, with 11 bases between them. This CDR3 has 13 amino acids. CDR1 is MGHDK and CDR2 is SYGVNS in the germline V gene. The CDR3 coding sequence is TGTGCCAGCAGTGTAACAGGGTCCTCACCCCTCCACTTT. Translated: CASSVTGSSPLHF.

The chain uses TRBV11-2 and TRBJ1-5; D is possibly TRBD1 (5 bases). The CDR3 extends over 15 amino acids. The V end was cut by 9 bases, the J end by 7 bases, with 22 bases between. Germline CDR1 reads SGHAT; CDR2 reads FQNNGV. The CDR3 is CASSPQRGMGQPQHF. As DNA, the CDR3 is TGTGCCAGTAGTCCGCAACGGGGGATGGGACAGCCCCAGCATTTT.

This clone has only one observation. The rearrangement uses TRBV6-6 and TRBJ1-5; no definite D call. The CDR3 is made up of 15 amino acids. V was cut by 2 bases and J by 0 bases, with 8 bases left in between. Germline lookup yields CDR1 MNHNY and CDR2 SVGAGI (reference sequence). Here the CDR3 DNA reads TGTGCCAGCAGTTACCCCGACTATAGCAATCAGCCCCAGCATTTT. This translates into CASSYPDYSNQPQHF.